These 19 T cell receptor beta chains came from one sample sequenced in a study of PD-1 and CTLA-4 blockade in melanoma. The table came from immunoSEQ multiplex PCR; TCRdb's copy has only in-frame clones and leaves some out. The repertoire has some 15,000 clones, 73% of them found once; the top ten carry approximately 15%. This specimen was CD8+ T cells from peripheral blood, taken before anti-PD-1 treatment. These receptors were collected from a human donor with melanoma.

This rearrangement joins TRBV12-3 or TRBV12-4 to TRBJ2-2; D not resolved. The V end was cut by 7 bases, the J end by 4 bases, with 7 bases between. The CDR3 contains 12 residues. DNA of the CDR3: TGTGCCAGCATCGAAGCCACCGGGGAGCTGTTTTTT. This gives the protein CASIEATGELFF.

The V gene is TRBV5-5, the J gene TRBJ1-5, with D tentatively TRBD1 (5 bases). The V end was cut by 2 bases, the J end by 6 bases, with 15 bases between. Germline V gene data show CDR1 as SGHKS and CDR2 as YYEKEE (reference sequence). The CDR3 runs to 15 residues. The CDR3 DNA reads as TGTGCCAGCAGCTTTTACAGGTCTATGGCTCAGCCCCAGCATTTT. Protein product: CASSFYRSMAQPQHF.

V is TRBV15 and J is TRBJ2-7; 7 nucleotides align to TRBD2. Germline assignment: CDR1 LNHNV and CDR2 YYDKDF (reference sequence). The CDR3 is made up of 15 amino acids. After removal of 0 bases from V and 4 bases from J, the junction contained 6 bases not matched to a gene. CDR3 DNA: TGTGCCACCAGCAGAGATTGGGCTAGCGGATACGAGCAGTACTTC. It codes for CATSRDWASGYEQYF.

This clone came up once. The chain is built from TRBV9 and TRBJ1-4; D remains ambiguous. Trimming cost V 5 bases and J 0 bases, with 8 bases left between them. This CDR3 is built from 14 residues. Germline CDR1 and CDR2: SGDLS and YYNGEE. CDR3 region: CASSKTPTNEKLFF. As DNA, the CDR3 is TGTGCCAGCAGTAAAACTCCAACTAATGAAAAACTGTTTTTT.

The rearrangement links TRBV27 to TRBJ2-3; a possible D gene is TRBD1 (5 bases). The V gene lost 2 bases and the J gene lost 2 bases, with 17 bases spanning the gap. This CDR3 has 17 amino acids. Germline V gene data show CDR1 as MNHEY and CDR2 as SMNVEV (reference sequence). The DNA for the CDR3 is TGTGCCAGCAGTTTAAGTATAGGGGAAGTACACACAGATACGCAGTATTTT. This sequence encodes CASSLSIGEVHTDTQYF.

This chain uses TRBV18 with TRBJ2-5; TRBD2 matches at 10 bases. V gave up 0 bases and J gave up 3 bases; unmatched junction bases: 10. This CDR3 has 18 amino acids. Germline V lookup: CDR1 KGHSH, CDR2 LQKENI. CDR3: CASSPPTLGLAWEETQYF. For the CDR3, the DNA is TGTGCCAGCTCACCACCGACCCTGGGACTAGCGTGGGAAGAGACCCAGTACTTC.

The chain couples TRBV7-9 to TRBJ2-2; 10 nucleotides line up with TRBD2. Germline loops: CDR1 SEHNR, CDR2 FQNEAQ (reference sequence). This CDR3 has 18 amino acids. V shed 1 base, J shed 5 bases, and the junction held 10 bases outside the gene matches. This CDR3 is CASSLGALLAGETGELFF. CDR3 nucleotide sequence: TGTGCCAGCAGCTTAGGCGCGCTTCTAGCGGGAGAGACCGGGGAGCTGTTTTTT.

This clone turned up a few times. V usage is TRBV5-8 and J usage is TRBJ1-2, with D hard to call. The germline V gene encodes CDR1 SGHTS and CDR2 YDEGEE. This CDR3 contains 14 residues. The V end was cut by 0 bases, the J end by 4 bases, with 10 bases between. CDR3 nucleotides: TGTGCCAGCAGCTTGGTTGCGGGAGCCTATGGCTACACCTTC. This translates into CASSLVAGAYGYTF.

This CDR3 reads CASSKEYSGNTIYF. The DNA of the CDR3 is TGTGCCAGCAGTAAAGAGTACTCTGGAAACACCATATATTTT. The chain has TRBV13 and TRBJ1-3, with D uncertain. In germline, CDR1 is PRHDT, CDR2 FYEKMQ (reference sequence). V was shortened by 6 bases and J by 0 bases, with 9 bases between the two germline ends. The CDR3 consists of 14 residues.

This clone was observed a single time. The chain recombines TRBV19 with TRBJ2-2; D is possibly TRBD1 (6 bases). The CDR3 sequence is 12 residues long. The V gene lost 6 bases and the J gene lost 5 bases, with 7 bases spanning the gap. From germline, CDR1 is LNHDA and CDR2 SQIVND (reference sequence). Written as DNA, the CDR3 is TGTGCCAGTAGAAGGGGGACCGGGGAGCTGTTTTTT. Protein sequence: CASRRGTGELFF. The full variable domain, completed using reference TRBV19 and TRBJ2-2, is DGGITQSPKYLFRKEGQNVTLSCEQNLNHDAMYWYRQDPGQGLRLIYYSQIVNDFQKGDIAEGYSVSREKKESFPLTVTSAQKNPTAFYLCASRRGTGELFFGEGSRLTVL.

CDR3 in DNA: TGCGCCAGCAGCCAAGTTCTCGTCGGGACACTCGAGCAGTACTTC. Translating gives CASSQVLVGTLEQYF. This chain joins TRBV4-1 and TRBJ2-7; a weak D match, TRBD1 (6 bases). This CDR3 has 15 amino acids. In germline, CDR1 is MGHRA, CDR2 YSYEKL. V was pared by 1 base and J by 6 bases, with 16 bases between.

The J gene is TRBJ1-2, the V gene TRBV3-1 (or the pseudogene TRBV3-2); 9 positions match TRBD1. Germline V gene lookup returns CDR1 LGHDT and CDR2 YNNKEL (reference sequence). There are 15 residues in the CDR3. With 4 bases clipped from V and 3 bases from J, the junction kept 6 bases outside the gene matches. The CDR3 reads CASSPPGQGYYGYTF. The CDR3, as DNA: TGTGCCAGCAGCCCACCGGGACAGGGTTACTATGGCTACACCTTC.

DNA for the CDR3: TGCGCCAGCAGCCACTCCCGGGGGCCTCAGCCCCAGCATTTT. This sequence encodes CASSHSRGPQPQHF. This chain links TRBV4-1 with TRBJ1-5; TRBD1 might be the D (6 bases). The CDR3 covers 14 residues. Germline lookup yields CDR1 MGHRA and CDR2 YSYEKL. Trimming pared 3 bases from V and 6 bases from J, leaving 12 bases between.

J is TRBJ2-1 and V is TRBV30; the match to TRBD2 covers 8 bases. Trimming took 4 bases from V and 2 from J; bases not matched to a gene: 10. CDR1 is GTSNPN, CDR2 SVGIG, per germline (reference sequence). The CDR3 consists of 16 residues. As DNA, the CDR3 is TGTGCCTGGAAAACCAGCGGGAGTGAAACCTACAATGAGCAGTTCTTC. Translating gives CAWKTSGSETYNEQFF.

This chain's CDR3 is CASSFPGGRETQYF. The CDR3 DNA reads as TGTGCCAGCAGCTTCCCGGGAGGGCGAGAGACCCAGTACTTC. J is TRBJ2-5 and V is TRBV5-6, with 8 nucleotides matching TRBD2. Germline V lookup: CDR1 SGHDT, CDR2 YYEEEE. The CDR3 is 14 residues long. V was clipped by 2 bases and J by 4 bases; unmatched bases: 4. Drawing the rest from reference TRBV5-6 and TRBJ2-5, the complete variable domain is DAGVTQSPTHLIKTRGQQVTLRCSPKSGHDTVSWYQQALGQGPQFIFQYYEEEERQRGNFPDRFSGHQFPNYSSELNVNALLLGDSALYLCASSFPGGRETQYFGPGTRLLVL.

In its sample, this clone is medium-sized. The chain combines TRBV9 with TRBJ1-1; perhaps TRBD1 as D (6 bases). Trimming took off 5 bases at V and 10 bases at J, with 15 bases between the two ends. Looked up from germline, CDR1 is SGDLS and CDR2 is YYNGEE. This CDR3 region has 12 residues. CDR3: CASSSWGAGAFF. DNA for the CDR3: TGTGCCAGCAGTTCATGGGGGGCGGGAGCTTTCTTT.

The CDR3 bases are TGTGCCAGCAGTTTATCGGGCAGGGGGCGGATCAATCAGCCCCAGCATTTT. It yields the protein CASSLSGRGRINQPQHF. The V gene is TRBV27, the J gene TRBJ1-5; 8 bases align to TRBD1. The CDR3 totals 17 residues. The junction had 7 bases not matched to a gene; V was cut back by 0 bases and J by 3 bases. Germline V gene lookup returns CDR1 MNHEY and CDR2 SMNVEV (reference sequence).

V and J are TRBV10-3 and TRBJ2-7, with 7 bases matching TRBD1. The CDR3 runs to 15 residues. Trimming at V came to 0 bases and at J to 2 bases, leaving 4 bases not matched to a gene. The germline V gene encodes CDR1 ENHRY and CDR2 SYGVKD. The CDR3 DNA sequence: TGTGCCATCAGTGAGTCGGGTCAGGGGGCCTACGAGCAGTACTTC. Translated: CAISESGQGAYEQYF.

This clone was seen a handful of times. The chain links TRBV5-1 to TRBJ1-4; 7 bases are shared with TRBD1. Germline V gives CDR1 SGHRS, CDR2 YFSETQ. This CDR3 spans 14 amino acids. V shed 3 bases and J 2 bases; nucleotides not matched to a gene: 1. The CDR3 loop reads CASSWGQTNEKLFF. The DNA for the CDR3 is TGCGCCAGCAGCTGGGGACAGACTAATGAAAAACTGTTTTTT.